The 18 T cell receptor beta chains reported below all come from one sample, sequenced in a study of post-analysis software for immune sequencing data. Regarding the study as a whole: About 5 TRBV segments (TRBV5-6, TRBV5-1 and TRBV20-1 among them) occurred more frequently in patients than in controls.

Their target antigens are unknown. Tagging with unique molecular identifiers was a feature of the TCR beta cDNA libraries. Each CDR3 protein is one row after TCRdb ran MiXCR on the PCR reads. The repertoire has some 500,000 distinct CDR3 sequences, around 40% of them found once; the top ten carry 9% to 14%. Sequences were obtained from blood. The receptors originated from a girl between 5 and 17 years old with multiple sclerosis.

To note about this clonotype: This clone may be a read error of a much larger clone one base away. V and J are TRBV5-1 and TRBJ1-1; a weak D match, TRBD1 (6 bases). Trimming took 3 bases from V and 4 from J, leaving 13 bases between them. The CDR3 covers 14 residues. The germline V gene has CDR1 SGHRS and CDR2 YFSETQ. CDR3 loop: CASSSAGDCTEAFF. The CDR3 nucleotides are TGCGCCAGCAGCTCGGCAGGGGACTGCACTGAAGCTTTCTTT.

J is TRBJ2-5 and V is TRBV7-3; D uncertain. This CDR3 contains 13 residues. Trimming took 1 base from V and 1 from J, leaving 4 bases between them. From germline, CDR1 is SGHTA and CDR2 FQGTGA. CDR3 loop: CASSLRVQETQYF. DNA for the CDR3: TGTGCCAGCAGCTTAAGGGTCCAAGAGACCCAGTACTTC. The whole variable domain, remainder taken from reference TRBV7-3 and TRBJ2-5, is GAGVSQTPSNKVTEKGKYVELRCDPISGHTALYWYRQSLGQGPEFLIYFQGTGAADDSGLPNDRFFAVRPEGSVSTLKIQRTERGDSAVYLCASSLRVQETQYFGPGTRLLVL.

This clonotype came up a few times. The rearrangement links TRBV12-3 or TRBV12-4 to TRBJ2-7; 7 nucleotides match TRBD1. The CDR3 spans 14 residues. Trimming took 4 bases from V and 3 from J; bases not matched to a gene: 6. CDR3 residues: CASSSTGTLYEQYF. CDR3 nucleotides: TGTGCCAGCAGTTCGACAGGGACGCTCTACGAGCAGTACTTC.

The rearrangement uses TRBV27 and TRBJ2-3; D is ambiguous. Per the germline V gene, CDR1 is MNHEY and CDR2 is SMNVEV (reference sequence). CDR3 length equals 12 residues. Trimming took 8 bases from V and 4 from J, leaving 10 bases between them. As DNA, the CDR3 is TGTGCCAGCGGCCTTTCTGCAGATACGCAGTATTTT. This translates into CASGLSADTQYF.

The chain combines TRBV28 with TRBJ1-5; a possible D gene is TRBD1 (5 bases). This CDR3 region has 15 residues. The V end was cut by 10 bases, the J end by 10 bases, with 26 bases between. Germline V gene sequence: CDR1 MDHEN, CDR2 SYDVKM. The CDR3 region has the DNA TGTGCCACCTCTGGGCACAGGCCCGATCCGAGACCCCAGCATTTT. It specifies CATSGHRPDPRPQHF.

This chain uses TRBV29-1 with TRBJ2-7; D gene uncertain. The CDR3 covers 13 residues. Between the trimmed V and J ends, which lost 6 bases and 5 bases, there was a span of 17 bases. Germline loops: CDR1 SQVTM, CDR2 ANQGSEA. The CDR3: CSVARRLGDEQYF. In nucleotides, the CDR3 is TGCAGCGTCGCCAGACGGCTGGGCGACGAGCAGTACTTC.

The chain uses TRBV2 and TRBJ1-6; D ambiguous. Germline CDR1 and CDR2: SNHLY and FYNNEI. The CDR3 totals 15 residues. V lost 4 bases to trimming and J lost 0 bases, with 7 bases between them. CDR3 coding DNA: TGTGCCAGCAGTGCCTCAGGCTCCTATAATTCACCCCTCCACTTT. It translates to CASSASGSYNSPLHF.

Only a few counts were recorded for this clonotype. The rearrangement joins TRBV6-5 to TRBJ2-1, with D possibly being TRBD2 (5 bases). V lost 6 bases and J 9 bases, leaving 9 bases between the germline ends. The germline CDR1 and CDR2 sequences are MNHEY and SVGAGI. The CDR3 length is 11 residues. The DNA of the CDR3 is TGTGCCAGCAGAAGACGGGGTGAGCAGTTCTTC. It encodes CASRRRGEQFF.

This clonotype has a handful of counts. The V and J genes are TRBV7-2 and TRBJ2-4, with 7 nucleotides matching TRBD1. The end of the DNA aligns better with TRBJ2-7, so the J call may be wrong. This CDR3 spans 15 amino acids. The germline gives CDR1 SGHTA, CDR2 FQGNSA. The CDR3 sequence is CASSRETGTSYEQYF. The CDR3 DNA reads TGTGCCAGCAGCCGCGAGACAGGGACATCCTACGAGCAGTACTTC.

This clonotype has more than one count but fewer than ten. The chain employs TRBV27 and TRBJ2-5; no definite D call. The better agreement between TRBJ2-7 and the DNA end casts doubt on the J call. This CDR3 region has 12 residues. The germline gives CDR1 MNHEY, CDR2 SMNVEV (reference sequence). CDR3 DNA: TGTGCCAGCAGTTTTCGAGGCAACGAGCAGTACTTC. As protein: CASSFRGNEQYF.

The chain is built from TRBV29-1 and TRBJ1-2; 7 bases align to TRBD1. The CDR3 is 13 amino acids. The V and J ends lost 2 bases and 2 bases, in that order; junction bases with no gene match: 2. Per the germline V gene, CDR1 is SQVTM and CDR2 is ANQGSEA. This CDR3 is CSVETGENYGYTF. The CDR3 DNA follows: TGCAGCGTTGAAACAGGGGAGAACTATGGCTACACCTTC.

This chain links TRBV3-1 with TRBJ2-1, with D perhaps being TRBD1 or TRBD2 (5 bases each). V was cut by 3 bases and J by 4 bases, with 13 bases left in between. The CDR3 extends over 15 amino acids. CDR1 LGHDT and CDR2 YNNKEL come from the germline V gene (reference sequence). CDR3 protein: CASSHEGPPYNEQFF. The CDR3 DNA reads TGTGCCAGCAGCCATGAGGGGCCCCCTTACAATGAGCAGTTCTTC.

This chain links TRBV10-3 with TRBJ2-2; TRBD2 matches at 8 bases. With 2 bases clipped from V and 7 bases from J, the junction kept 3 bases outside the gene matches. Germline CDR1 and CDR2: ENHRY and SYGVKD. There are 14 residues in the CDR3. CDR3 nucleotides: TGTGCCATCAGTGAGGGACTAGCAGGCGGGGAGCTGTTTTTT. Translation gives CAISEGLAGGELFF.

A few counts support this clonotype. The chain recombines TRBV20-1 with TRBJ1-5; 8 positions agree with TRBD1. V trimming: 7 bases; J trimming: 0 bases; junction bases outside the gene matches: 8. From germline, CDR1 is DFQATT and CDR2 SNEGSKA (reference sequence). The CDR3 is 15 residues long. The CDR3 DNA reads TGCAGTGTCCGGGTGGGACAGGATAGCAATCAGCCCCAGCATTTT. Translated: CSVRVGQDSNQPQHF.

This clonotype was found a few times. V and J are TRBV6-6 and TRBJ2-1; no definite D call. The CDR3 is made up of 11 amino acids. In germline, CDR1 is MNHNY, CDR2 SVGAGI (reference sequence). Trimming removed 2 bases at V and 8 bases at J, with 4 bases between. CDR3 protein: CASSYEHEQFF. For the CDR3, the DNA is TGTGCCAGCAGTTACGAGCATGAGCAGTTCTTC.

This clonotype was detected a few times. This could be a read error, since a much larger clone is one nucleotide away. The rearrangement uses TRBV12-3 or TRBV12-4 and TRBJ2-1, with D unresolved. V was shortened by 5 bases and J by 10 bases, with 18 bases between the two germline ends. This CDR3 spans 14 amino acids. CDR3 sequence reads: CASSPTQLSYEQFF. The CDR3, as DNA: TGTGCCAGCAGTCCAACACAGCTATCCTACGAGCAGTTCTTC.

This clonotype has just a few counts. The chain combines TRBV5-1 with TRBJ2-3, with a tentative D call TRBD1 (6 bases). This CDR3 has 15 amino acids. The V gene's germline CDR1 is SGHRS and CDR2 YFSETQ. Trimming removed 2 bases from V and 4 bases from J, with 14 bases in between. The CDR3 coding sequence is TGCGCCAGCAGCTTCACAGGGTCGGGCGCAGATACGCAGTATTTT. It yields the protein CASSFTGSGADTQYF. Drawing the rest from reference TRBV5-1 and TRBJ2-3, the complete variable domain is KAGVTQTPRYLIKTRGQQVTLSCSPISGHRSVSWYQQTPGQGLQFLFEYFSETQRNKGNFPGRFSGRQFSNSRSEMNVSTLELGDSALYLCASSFTGSGADTQYFGPGTRLTVL.

This clonotype has a handful of counts. CDR3 region: CSAETGTDTQYF. As DNA, the CDR3 is TGCAGCGCAGAGACTGGCACAGATACGCAGTATTTT. This chain links TRBV29-1 with TRBJ2-3; no firm D call. This CDR3 contains 12 residues. V shed 7 bases and J shed 1 base, with 9 bases lying between them. Germline CDR1 reads SQVTM; CDR2 reads ANQGSEA.